The next 26 T cell receptor beta chains were all read from a single sample in a study of blood T cell repertoires in COVID-19. Here immunoSEQ multiplex PCR was the method, and the copy in TCRdb shows in-frame clones only, minus some. The data contain hundreds of thousands of clones, more than 90% of them singletons. The source material was PBMCs or T cells enriched from blood (not recorded which). These TCRs come from a man aged 60 to 75 who had recovered from COVID-19.

The chain recombines TRBV11-2 with TRBJ2-3; 10 positions agree with TRBD2. The J segment lost 6 bases and the V segment lost 2 bases, leaving 5 bases of the junction unmatched. The CDR3 is 15 amino acids. CDR1 and CDR2 from the germline V gene are SGHAT and FQNNGV. The CDR3 loop is CASSLWTSGDDTQYF. In nucleotides, the CDR3 is TGTGCCAGCAGCTTATGGACTAGCGGAGATGATACGCAGTATTTT.

V usage is TRBV3-1 (or the pseudogene TRBV3-2) and J usage is TRBJ2-2; 8 bases match TRBD2. This CDR3 spans 15 amino acids. Germline CDR1 is LGHDT and CDR2 is YNNKEL (reference sequence). V lost 2 bases to trimming and J lost 5 bases; unmatched junction nucleotides: 4. The CDR3 here is CASSQLASGTGELFF. DNA for the CDR3: TGTGCCAGCAGCCAATTGGCTAGCGGGACCGGGGAGCTGTTTTTT.

This sequence joins TRBV12-5 and TRBJ2-2; TRBD1 matches 8 bases. Germline CDR1 is LGHNT and CDR2 is FRNRAP. Trimming at V came to 3 bases and at J to 0 bases, leaving 6 bases not matched to a gene. This CDR3 spans 17 amino acids. The CDR3 DNA reads as TGTGCTAGTGGTTTCGGGGAGACAGGGGCGAACACCGGGGAGCTGTTTTTT. Translation gives CASGFGETGANTGELFF.

This clone was counted once. The CDR3 coding sequence is TGTGCCAGCAGCCCTCGGGGGGCTCAAGAGACCCAGTACTTC. Translation gives CASSPRGAQETQYF. The rearrangement links TRBV7-9 to TRBJ2-5, with D maybe TRBD2 (7 bases). There are 14 residues in the CDR3. Germline CDR1 is SEHNR and CDR2 is FQNEAQ (reference sequence). Trimming pared 5 bases from V and 2 bases from J, leaving 12 bases between.

The rearrangement joins TRBV12-3 or TRBV12-4 to TRBJ2-7, with unresolved D. The CDR3 runs to 12 residues. The V gene lost 5 bases and the J gene lost 6 bases, with 11 bases spanning the gap. CDR3 nucleotides: TGTGCCAGCAGTCTGTCCCCTAGCGAGCAGTACTTC. It codes for CASSLSPSEQYF.

This clone showed up just once. This chain connects TRBV5-1 to TRBJ1-1; TRBD1 aligns across 7 bases. CDR1 and CDR2 (germline): SGHRS, YFSETQ. CDR3 length equals 13 residues. Trimming at V came to 1 base and at J to 4 bases, leaving 1 base not matched to a gene. CDR3 region: CASSLTGATEAFF. Here the CDR3 DNA reads TGCGCCAGCAGCTTGACAGGGGCCACTGAAGCTTTCTTT.

The chain is built from TRBV4-3 and TRBJ2-2; 9 positions match TRBD2. The ends lost 1 base at V and 6 bases at J; junction bases unmatched: 12. The CDR3 is 18 amino acids. Germline CDR1 reads LGHNA; CDR2 reads YSLEER. The CDR3 sequence: CASSQAQISGGRAGELFF. For the CDR3, the DNA is TGCGCCAGCAGCCAAGCCCAGATTAGCGGGGGCAGGGCCGGGGAGCTGTTTTTT.

This chain links TRBV11-2 with TRBJ2-1, with TRBD2 identical over 15 bases. The V gene end was trimmed by 5 bases and the J gene end by 9 bases; junction bases not matched to a gene: 8. The CDR3 length is 16 residues. Germline assignment: CDR1 SGHAT and CDR2 FQNNGV. CDR3 sequence: CASSPAPGLAGGEQFF. As DNA, the CDR3 is TGTGCCAGCAGCCCAGCCCCGGGACTAGCGGGAGGTGAGCAGTTCTTC.

The chain uses TRBV5-1 and TRBJ2-2; D gene uncertain. The CDR3 extends over 15 amino acids. Germline V gives CDR1 SGHRS, CDR2 YFSETQ. The V and J ends lost 0 bases and 0 bases respectively, with 6 bases between them. The CDR3 nucleotides read TGCGCCAGCAGCTTGGGACGGGCGAACACCGGGGAGCTGTTTTTT. It encodes CASSLGRANTGELFF.

The CDR3, as DNA: TGCGCCAGCGCCGCCTGGACGGGAGGGTACACAGATACGCAGTATTTT. It is translated as CASAAWTGGYTDTQYF. The chain has TRBV4-1 and TRBJ2-3, with 8 positions matching TRBD2. In germline, CDR1 is MGHRA, CDR2 YSYEKL. This CDR3 has 16 amino acids. With 8 bases clipped from V and 2 bases from J, the junction kept 12 bases outside the gene matches.

The CDR3 DNA is TGCGCCAGCAGCTTGGCGGACACAACCTACGAGCAGTACTTC. Protein: CASSLADTTYEQYF. J is TRBJ2-7 and V is TRBV5-1; D is possibly TRBD1 (5 bases). V was trimmed by 0 bases and J by 2 bases, leaving 9 bases between them. Per germline, CDR1 SGHRS and CDR2 YFSETQ. The CDR3 sequence is 14 residues long.

This chain joins TRBV9 and TRBJ2-7; a possible D gene is TRBD1 (5 bases). This CDR3 comprises 14 residues. Trimming removed 4 bases from V and 5 bases from J, with 16 bases in between. Germline CDR1 is SGDLS and CDR2 is YYNGEE. This CDR3 reads CASSTGSVPNEQYF. The CDR3 nucleotides read TGTGCCAGCAGCACAGGATCCGTCCCCAACGAGCAGTACTTC.

There are a few counts of this clone. The gene calls are TRBV7-9 and TRBJ1-1, with D uncertain. The CDR3 has 13 residues. The V gene's germline CDR1 is SEHNR and CDR2 FQNEAQ (reference sequence). Trimming stripped 7 bases from V and 2 bases from J, with 11 bases between. The CDR3 region has the DNA TGTGCCAGCACCCCCCTCCCCAACACTGAAGCTTTCTTT. Protein sequence: CASTPLPNTEAFF.

The chain couples TRBV5-6 to TRBJ1-6, with 7 bases aligning to TRBD1. Trimming cost V 0 bases and J 9 bases; bases outside gene matches: 6. The CDR3 runs to 15 residues. Germline CDR1 SGHDT, CDR2 YYEEEE. This CDR3 reads CASSLAKGAVSPLHF. In DNA form, the CDR3 reads TGTGCCAGCAGCTTGGCCAAGGGGGCGGTTTCACCCCTCCACTTT.

This clone was picked up one time. This chain joins TRBV10-3 and TRBJ1-1; tentative D call: TRBD1 (6 bases). V was shortened by 1 base and J by 3 bases, with 15 bases between the two germline ends. This CDR3 contains 16 residues. Germline V CDR1 and CDR2: ENHRY, SYGVKD. The CDR3 reads CAISELWGREDTEAFF. DNA of the CDR3: TGTGCCATCAGTGAGTTGTGGGGGCGCGAAGACACTGAAGCTTTCTTT.

The chain has TRBV3-1 (or the pseudogene TRBV3-2) and TRBJ2-4; D uncertain. The germline V and J ends were trimmed by 2 bases and 0 bases, with 14 bases remaining between them. The germline CDR1 and CDR2 sequences are LGHDT and YNNKEL (reference sequence). The CDR3 has 17 amino acids. The CDR3 DNA reads TGTGCCAGCAGCCAACAAAGTGCTAGACTAGCCAAAAACATTCAGTACTTC. Translated, it gives CASSQQSARLAKNIQYF.

The genes are TRBV25-1 and TRBJ2-4; 10 bases are a match to TRBD2. Germline assignment: CDR1 MGHDK and CDR2 SYGVNS. Trimming took 4 bases from V and 7 from J; bases not matched to a gene: 7. This CDR3 contains 15 residues. The chain's CDR3 is CASSAAGGPGNIQYF. The CDR3 nucleotides read TGTGCCAGCAGTGCAGCGGGAGGGCCCGGGAACATTCAGTACTTC.

For the CDR3, the DNA is TGTGCCAGCAGCAGAGACCCAGGGGGGAATTCACCCCTCCACTTT. Amino acids: CASSRDPGGNSPLHF. This rearrangement joins TRBV9 to TRBJ1-6; the match to TRBD1 covers 7 bases. The germline V gene encodes CDR1 SGDLS and CDR2 YYNGEE. Trimming at V came to 4 bases and at J to 7 bases, leaving 8 bases not matched to a gene. This CDR3 comprises 15 residues.

The gene calls are TRBV13 and TRBJ1-5; the D gene is possibly TRBD1 (5 bases). Per the germline V gene, CDR1 is PRHDT and CDR2 is FYEKMQ (reference sequence). V dropped 5 bases and J dropped 6 bases, with 14 bases sitting between them. CDR3 length: 14 amino acids. The DNA for the CDR3 is TGTGCCAGCAGCCCCGGGGGGGGTAGTCAGCCCCAGCATTTT. Amino acids: CASSPGGGSQPQHF.

The J gene is TRBJ2-5, the V gene TRBV18, with D possibly TRBD1 on 5 matching bases. V was clipped by 4 bases and J by 2 bases, with 5 bases between them. From germline, CDR1 is KGHSH and CDR2 LQKENI. This CDR3 region has 12 residues. CDR3 residues: CASSRQQETQYF. The CDR3 bases are TGTGCCAGCTCACGACAGCAAGAGACCCAGTACTTC.

The chain is built from TRBV6-5 and TRBJ2-2; the D is unclear. Germline CDR1 is MNHEY and CDR2 is SVGAGI. With 5 bases removed from V and 6 bases from J, the gap between germline ends came to 16 bases. The CDR3 spans 15 residues. CDR3 DNA: TGTGCCAGCAGTCGACACTCGCCCGGCGCCGGGGAGCTGTTTTTT. It codes for CASSRHSPGAGELFF.

On this clone itself: Other DNA sequences in this specimen translate into the identical CDR3. This chain connects TRBV5-1 to TRBJ1-4; 8 positions match TRBD1. CDR1 is SGHRS and CDR2 is YFSETQ in the germline V gene. The V gene end was trimmed by 4 bases and the J gene end by 8 bases; junction bases not matched to a gene: 4. The CDR3 contains 13 residues. In DNA form, the CDR3 reads TGCGCCAGCAGCCCCGGACAGGGAGAAAAACTGTTTTTT. Protein product: CASSPGQGEKLFF.

The chain employs TRBV6-2 or TRBV6-3 and TRBJ2-1; possible D gene TRBD1, 5 bases. CDR3 length: 15 amino acids. Trimming pared 6 bases from V and 0 bases from J, leaving 12 bases between. Looked up from germline, CDR1 is MNHEY and CDR2 is SVGEGT. CDR3 protein: CASSPMTVSYNEQFF. The CDR3 DNA is TGTGCCAGCAGCCCGATGACAGTCTCCTACAATGAGCAGTTCTTC.

Points on this clone: This sample includes further DNA sequences coding for the same CDR3. The J gene is TRBJ1-1, the V gene TRBV19; perhaps TRBD1 as D (6 bases). The CDR3 extends over 14 amino acids. Per the germline V gene, CDR1 is LNHDA and CDR2 is SQIVND (reference sequence). The V end lost 3 bases, the J end lost 0 bases, and 8 bases lay between the germline ends. The DNA of the CDR3 is TGTGCCAGTAGTATCAGGGGACTGAACACTGAAGCTTTCTTT. Translating gives CASSIRGLNTEAFF.

J is TRBJ2-3 and V is TRBV4-1, with D possibly TRBD2 on 5 matching bases. Deletions cut 1 base from V and 2 bases from J, with 10 bases between. This CDR3 region has 15 residues. CDR1 and CDR2 from the germline V gene are MGHRA and YSYEKL. Here the CDR3 reads CASSQGWRNTDTQYF. The CDR3 nucleotides are TGCGCCAGCAGCCAAGGATGGAGGAACACAGATACGCAGTATTTT.

This sequence joins TRBV20-1 and TRBJ1-6; no reliable D call. This CDR3 is 14 amino acids long. Germline V gives CDR1 DFQATT, CDR2 SNEGSKA (reference sequence). Between the trimmed V and J ends, which lost 3 bases and 2 bases, there was a span of 8 bases. The CDR3 loop reads CSASPQTYNSPLHF. CDR3 DNA: TGCAGTGCTAGTCCGCAGACCTATAATTCACCCCTCCACTTT.